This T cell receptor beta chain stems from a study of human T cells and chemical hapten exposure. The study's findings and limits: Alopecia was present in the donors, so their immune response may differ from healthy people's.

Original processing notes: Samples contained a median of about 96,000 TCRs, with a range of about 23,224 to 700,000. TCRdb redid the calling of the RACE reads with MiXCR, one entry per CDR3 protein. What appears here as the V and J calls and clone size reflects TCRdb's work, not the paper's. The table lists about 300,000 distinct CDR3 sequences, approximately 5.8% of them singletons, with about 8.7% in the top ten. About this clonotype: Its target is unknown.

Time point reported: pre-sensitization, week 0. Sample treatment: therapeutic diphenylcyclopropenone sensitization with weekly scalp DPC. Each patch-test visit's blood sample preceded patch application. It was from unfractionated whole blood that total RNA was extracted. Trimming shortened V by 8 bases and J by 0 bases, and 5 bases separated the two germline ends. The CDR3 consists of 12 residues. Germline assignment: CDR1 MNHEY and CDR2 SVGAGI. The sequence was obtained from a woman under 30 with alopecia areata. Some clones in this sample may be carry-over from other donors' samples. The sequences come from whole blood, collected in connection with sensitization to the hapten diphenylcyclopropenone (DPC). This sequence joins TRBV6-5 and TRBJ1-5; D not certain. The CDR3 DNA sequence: TGTGCCAGCGGAAGTAGCAATCAGCCCCAGCATTTT. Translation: CASGSSNQPQHF.